The 22 T cell receptor beta chains reported below all come from one sample, sequenced in a study of vaccination and CD4 T cells after COVID-19. Sequencing of the DNA from cultured CD4+ T cells was carried out with the Oncomine TCR Beta short-read assay. TCRdb fed the PCR reads into MiXCR, producing one record per CDR3 protein. The sample lists roughly 20,000 distinct CDR3 sequences; about 43% were seen once. The antigens for these receptors are not known. Treatment meaning: roughly 11-day PBMC culture with coronavirus spike peptide pools or control peptides (ViraFEST assay). Sample: CD4+ T cells from blood, cultured in vitro, taken after SARS-CoV-2 vaccination. The receptor set was obtained from a human donor who had recovered from COVID-19.

This rearrangement joins TRBV20-1 to TRBJ1-2, with D possibly TRBD1 on 6 matching bases. CDR1 is DFQATT, CDR2 SNEGSKA, per germline (reference sequence). The CDR3 is made up of 14 amino acids. Trimming pared 0 bases from V and 4 bases from J, leaving 12 bases between. The CDR3 sequence is CSAREVGGAYGYTF. CDR3 DNA: TGCAGTGCTAGAGAGGTGGGGGGGGCCTATGGCTACACCTTC.

The chain uses TRBV24-1 and TRBJ2-2, with TRBD2 identical over 7 bases. V was clipped by 5 bases and J by 3 bases; unmatched bases: 5. This CDR3 region has 15 residues. Germline loops: CDR1 KGHDR, CDR2 SFDVKD. For the CDR3, the DNA is TGTGCCACCAGTGCCTCGGGGAGGGACACCGGGGAGCTGTTTTTT. Protein product: CATSASGRDTGELFF.

The chain couples TRBV20-1 to TRBJ2-7; the D call may be TRBD1 or TRBD2 (7 bases each). The ends were cut back, 1 base at V and 2 bases at J, with 15 bases in the middle. This CDR3 has 15 residues. Germline V gene data show CDR1 as DFQATT and CDR2 as SNEGSKA (reference sequence). The CDR3 DNA is TGCAGTGCTAGAGGGGAGGGGGCTTTAGCCTACGAGCAGTACTTC. This encodes CSARGEGALAYEQYF.

This clonotype was observed a few times. The genes are TRBV20-1 and TRBJ1-2; 8 bases are a match to TRBD1. The CDR3 is 13 residues long. Germline loops: CDR1 DFQATT, CDR2 SNEGSKA (reference sequence). Germline trimming cut 7 bases from V and 7 bases from J; bases unmatched to any gene: 11. Here the CDR3 DNA reads TGCAGTGTCAAGGACAGGGCTGGATCTGGCTACACCTTC. Translating gives CSVKDRAGSGYTF.

The chain joins TRBV7-3 to TRBJ1-1; tentative D call: TRBD1 (5 bases). CDR1 and CDR2 from the germline V gene are SGHTA and FQGTGA. Trimming took off 5 bases at V and 4 bases at J, with 20 bases between the two ends. The CDR3 is made up of 16 amino acids. The CDR3 bases are TGTGCCAGCAGCCCGGGACCTAGCCCCCATGGCACTGAAGCTTTCTTT. It yields the protein CASSPGPSPHGTEAFF.

This clonotype appeared a few times. The V gene is TRBV6-2 or TRBV6-3, the J gene TRBJ1-2, with TRBD1 identical over 7 bases. With 5 bases clipped from V and 3 bases from J, the junction kept 9 bases outside the gene matches. The CDR3 consists of 15 residues. In germline, CDR1 is MNHEY, CDR2 SVGEGT. The CDR3 protein is CASSSPGGTDYGYTF. The CDR3 region has the DNA TGTGCCAGCAGTAGCCCAGGGGGAACGGACTATGGCTACACCTTC.

The chain uses TRBV7-9 and TRBJ2-5, with D perhaps being TRBD1 or TRBD2 (7 bases each). Germline V gene sequence: CDR1 SEHNR, CDR2 FQNEAQ (reference sequence). Trimming cost V 5 bases and J 7 bases, with 20 bases left between them. The CDR3 extends over 15 amino acids. The DNA of the CDR3 is TGTGCCAGCAGCAGTACCACAGGGGAGGGTTGGACCCAGTACTTC. It specifies CASSSTTGEGWTQYF. The full variable domain, with the rest looked up from reference TRBV7-9 and TRBJ2-5, is DTGVSQNPRHKITKRGQNVTFRCDPISEHNRLYWYRQTLGQGPEFLTYFQNEAQLEKSRLLSDRFSAERPKGSFSTLEIQRTEQGDSAMYLCASSSTTGEGWTQYFGPGTRLLVL.

The chain joins TRBV27 to TRBJ2-3; D call uncertain. This CDR3 comprises 11 residues. Germline CDR1 MNHEY, CDR2 SMNVEV (reference sequence). Between the trimmed V and J ends, which lost 5 bases and 2 bases, there was a span of 2 bases. Here the CDR3 reads CASSNTDTQYF. CDR3 sequence (DNA): TGTGCCAGCAGTAACACAGATACGCAGTATTTT.

CDR3 sequence reads: CASSPGLAGVYNEQFF. CDR3 nucleotides: TGTGCCAGCAGCCCAGGACTAGCGGGGGTATACAATGAGCAGTTCTTC. The rearrangement links TRBV12-3 or TRBV12-4 to TRBJ2-1; 13 bases agree with TRBD2. Germline trimming cut 6 bases from V and 4 bases from J; bases unmatched to any gene: 6. The CDR3 is 16 residues long.

J is TRBJ2-1 and V is TRBV11-2, with TRBD1 matching 7 bases. Germline-derived CDR1 and CDR2 are SGHAT and FQNNGV. V was pared by 5 bases and J by 2 bases, with 9 bases of the junction left unmatched. CDR3 length: 16 amino acids. This CDR3 is CASSPISGQTYNEQFF. The CDR3 DNA is TGTGCCAGCAGCCCCATATCGGGACAGACCTACAATGAGCAGTTCTTC.

Only a few counts were recorded for this clonotype. The chain uses TRBV6-1 and TRBJ2-4; 14 bases are a match to TRBD2. The ends lost 5 bases at V and 2 bases at J; junction bases unmatched: 2. This CDR3 is built from 16 residues. Germline lookup yields CDR1 MNHNS and CDR2 SASEGT. The CDR3 coding sequence is TGTGCCAGCAGTCGACTAGCGGGAGGGACCAAAAACATTCAGTACTTC. Protein product: CASSRLAGGTKNIQYF.

V gene TRBV4-3 combines with J gene TRBJ1-5, with 8 bases aligning to TRBD1. CDR3 size: 17 residues. J gave up 6 bases and V 0 bases, and 10 bases lay outside the gene matches. Per germline, CDR1 LGHNA and CDR2 YSLEER. CDR3 coding DNA: TGCGCCAGCAGCCAAGATCTGTGGCAGGGGGCAAGTCAGCCCCAGCATTTT. This encodes CASSQDLWQGASQPQHF.

The J gene is TRBJ2-7, the V gene TRBV6-1, with 8 bases aligning to TRBD2. CDR1 is MNHNS and CDR2 is SASEGT in the germline V gene. With V trimmed by 5 bases and J by 4 bases, 7 bases remained unmatched. The CDR3 loop spans 14 amino acids. The CDR3 sequence: CASSQTSEAYEQYF. The CDR3 DNA sequence: TGTGCCAGCAGTCAGACTAGCGAGGCATACGAGCAGTACTTC.

This clonotype was counted only a few times. V usage is TRBV7-2 and J usage is TRBJ1-1; TRBD1 is a possible D gene (6 bases). With 6 bases removed from V and 1 base from J, the gap between germline ends came to 15 bases. Germline CDR1 reads SGHTA; CDR2 reads FQGNSA. The CDR3 sequence is 15 residues long. The CDR3 loop reads CASRRFGGQNTEAFF. The CDR3 DNA reads TGTGCCAGCAGAAGGTTTGGGGGCCAGAACACTGAAGCTTTCTTT.

The CDR3 sequence is CASSFRPSETQYF. The CDR3 DNA follows: TGTGCCAGCAGCTTTAGACCGAGTGAGACCCAGTACTTC. The chain employs TRBV7-7 and TRBJ2-5, with D unresolved. Germline CDR1 and CDR2: SSHAT and FNYEAQ (reference sequence). V gave up 3 bases and J gave up 5 bases, with 10 bases separating them. The CDR3 totals 13 residues.

This clonotype turned up a few times. This chain connects TRBV6-1 to TRBJ1-2; D remains unclear. V lost 3 bases and J 5 bases, leaving 7 bases between the germline ends. Germline assignment: CDR1 MNHNS and CDR2 SASEGT. This CDR3 comprises 12 residues. CDR3 in amino acids: CASSETPYGYTF. CDR3 nucleotides: TGTGCCAGCAGTGAGACACCTTATGGCTACACCTTC.

The rearrangement joins TRBV10-3 to TRBJ2-5; 11 bases align to TRBD1. Looked up from germline, CDR1 is ENHRY and CDR2 is SYGVKD. Trimming took 6 bases from V and 2 from J; bases not matched to a gene: 5. The CDR3 length is 15 residues. The CDR3 sequence is CAIREDRGRQETQYF. CDR3 DNA sequence: TGTGCCATCAGGGAGGACAGGGGGCGTCAAGAGACCCAGTACTTC.

J is TRBJ1-1 and V is TRBV29-1; no definite D call. V lost 7 bases, J lost 0 bases, and 12 bases lay in between. CDR1 SQVTM and CDR2 ANQGSEA come from the germline V gene. The CDR3 extends over 13 amino acids. The CDR3 DNA reads as TGCAGCGCAGGTAAAGAACTGAACACTGAAGCTTTCTTT. This translates into CSAGKELNTEAFF. The full variable domain, rest sourced from reference TRBV29-1 and TRBJ1-1, is SAVISQKPSRDICQRGTSLTIQCQVDSQVTMMFWYRQQPGQSLTLIATANQGSEATYESGFVIDKFPISRPNLTFSTLTVSNMSPEDSSIYLCSAGKELNTEAFFGQGTRLTVV.

The chain combines TRBV19 with TRBJ1-1; D gene ambiguous. Germline CDR1 is LNHDA and CDR2 is SQIVND (reference sequence). This CDR3 has 12 amino acids. Trimming pared 3 bases from V and 5 bases from J, leaving 7 bases between. CDR3 residues: CASSMMGTEAFF. The CDR3 DNA reads as TGTGCCAGTAGTATGATGGGAACTGAAGCTTTCTTT.

V and J are TRBV6-1 and TRBJ1-5; 7 bases agree with TRBD1. CDR1 MNHNS and CDR2 SASEGT come from the germline V gene. Trimming at V came to 4 bases and at J to 2 bases, leaving 8 bases not matched to a gene. The CDR3 has 16 amino acids. CDR3 amino acids: CASSASDRHGNQPQHF. The CDR3 DNA reads TGTGCCAGCAGTGCATCGGACAGGCACGGCAATCAGCCCCAGCATTTT.

This clonotype occurred a few times. At one of its ends the junction is not consistent with the germline gene, which may arise from a read error. The chain employs TRBV15 and TRBJ1-5, with 7 bases lining up with TRBD1. CDR3 length equals 14 residues. The germline CDR1 and CDR2 sequences are LNHNV and YYDKDF (reference sequence). The CDR3 DNA follows: TGTGCCACCAGCCGAGACAGGGTCGGTCAGCCCCAGCATTTT. Translation: CATSRDRVGQPQHF.

This clonotype was counted between two and nine times. The chain's CDR3 is CASSYARGYTF. In DNA, the CDR3 is TGTGCCAGCAGTTACGCCCGTGGCTACACCTTC. V is TRBV12-3 or TRBV12-4 and J is TRBJ1-2; D uncertain. Deletions cut 4 bases from V and 7 bases from J, with 7 bases between. This CDR3 has 11 residues.